The next 12 T cell receptor beta chains were all read from a single sample in a study of T cells in Graves' hyperthyroidism and ophthalmopathy. TCR beta CDR3 region amplification was performed from RNA transcripts. The HTBI primer set drove a first-round RT-PCR of the TCR CDR3. MiXCR, run by TCRdb on the multiplex PCR reads, gives a single entry per CDR3 protein. Of hundreds of thousands of distinct CDR3 sequences listed, roughly 40% are singletons. Source material: blood. The receptor set was obtained from a man younger than 30 with Graves' hyperthyroidism.

This clonotype was counted only a few times. The chain uses TRBV6-6 and TRBJ2-5, with a possible D match to TRBD2 (5 bases). Trimming shortened V by 0 bases and J by 2 bases, and 10 bases separated the two germline ends. This CDR3 is 15 amino acids long. The V gene's germline CDR1 is MNHNY and CDR2 SVGAGI (reference sequence). Here the CDR3 DNA reads TGTGCCAGCAGTTACTCCAGAGGGATTCAAGAGACCCAGTACTTC. Translated, it gives CASSYSRGIQETQYF.

This clonotype was seen only a few times. The CDR3: CASSSDAGEGRPQHF. CDR3 DNA sequence: TGTGCCAGCAGCTCCGATGCGGGGGAGGGTCGGCCCCAGCATTTT. The chain joins TRBV7-2 to TRBJ1-5; possibly TRBD1 for D (5 bases). Per the germline V gene, CDR1 is SGHTA and CDR2 is FQGNSA. The CDR3 has 15 amino acids. V was pared by 4 bases and J by 9 bases, with 19 bases between.

Of note for this clonotype: The junction does not match germline at one end; this may be a read error. This chain uses TRBV5-1 with TRBJ2-7; a weak D match, TRBD1 (5 bases). CDR1 is SGHRS, CDR2 YFSETQ, per germline. This CDR3 has 14 residues. The CDR3 nucleotides are TGCGCCAGCATCTTGCGGCAGGGCTCCTACGAGCAGTACTTC. Protein: CASILRQGSYEQYF.

V and J are TRBV9 and TRBJ1-6; 7 bases are a match to TRBD1. The CDR3 totals 12 residues. CDR1 is SGDLS and CDR2 is YYNGEE in the germline V gene. Germline trimming cut 4 bases from V and 13 bases from J; bases unmatched to any gene: 5. For the CDR3, the DNA is TGTGCCAGCAGCTCGGGGACAGCTCCCCTCCACTTT. It yields the protein CASSSGTAPLHF. Using reference TRBV9 and TRBJ1-6 for the parts outside the CDR3, the full variable domain is DSGVTQTPKHLITATGQRVTLRCSPRSGDLSVYWYQQSLDQGLQFLIQYYNGEERAKGNILERFSAQQFPDLHSELNLSSLELGDSALYFCASSSGTAPLHFGNGTRLTVT.

This clonotype occurred a few times. One end of the junction fails to match germline, which may point to a read error. This chain uses TRBV2 with TRBJ1-4, with no clear D. CDR1 SNHLY and CDR2 FYNNEI come from the germline V gene. The CDR3 length is 17 residues. The CDR3 region has the DNA TGCGCCAGCAGCCAAGTGTCCATGGGGATTACAAATGAAAAACTGTTTTTT. Translation: CASSQVSMGITNEKLFF.

This clonotype was found once. CDR3 amino acids: CASSVGLPSEQYF. The CDR3 DNA is TGTGCCAGCAGTGTAGGGCTTCCAAGCGAGCAGTACTTC. The chain combines TRBV6-1 with TRBJ2-7; D remains ambiguous. V lost 4 bases and J lost 6, with 13 bases in between. The CDR3 totals 13 residues. The germline V gene encodes CDR1 MNHNS and CDR2 SASEGT.

V usage is TRBV25-1 and J usage is TRBJ1-6; D is perhaps TRBD1 (6 bases). The germline V gene encodes CDR1 MGHDK and CDR2 SYGVNS. This CDR3 region has 15 residues. V lost 6 bases and J lost 5, with 14 bases in between. The CDR3 loop reads CASSATRGHNSPLHF. CDR3 DNA: TGTGCCAGCAGCGCAACTCGGGGGCATAATTCACCCCTCCACTTT.

Ten or more counts support this clonotype. V is TRBV12-3 or TRBV12-4 and J is TRBJ2-7, with unresolved D. This CDR3 comprises 13 residues. V was cut by 6 bases and J by 10 bases, with 19 bases left in between. The CDR3 DNA reads as TGTGCCAGCAGCCCTATCGGTGCGGCCGCCCAGTACTTC. It translates to CASSPIGAAAQYF.

This clonotype has only one observation. This chain links TRBV25-1 with TRBJ1-1, with D tentatively TRBD1 (5 bases). Germline V gives CDR1 MGHDK, CDR2 SYGVNS. The V end lost 11 bases, the J end lost 5 bases, and 18 bases lay between the germline ends. CDR3 size: 13 residues. The CDR3 here is CAWSYRRNTEAFF. The CDR3, as DNA: TGTGCCTGGAGTTACAGGCGGAATACTGAAGCTTTCTTT.

This clonotype has ten or more counts. The gene calls are TRBV10-3 and TRBJ2-2; D perhaps matches TRBD1 (6 bases). The CDR3 runs 15 residues. Germline CDR1 reads ENHRY; CDR2 reads SYGVKD. V was cut by 4 bases and J by 3 bases, with 12 bases left in between. CDR3 coding DNA: TGTGCCATCAGTGTCACAGGGATTGACACCGGGGAGCTGTTTTTT. This codes for CAISVTGIDTGELFF.

The chain uses TRBV5-4 and TRBJ2-7, with 8 positions matching TRBD2. Looked up from germline, CDR1 is SGHNT and CDR2 is YYREEE (reference sequence). The CDR3 is made up of 14 amino acids. After removal of 4 bases from V and 2 bases from J, the junction contained 5 bases not matched to a gene. The CDR3 coding sequence is TGTGCCAGCAGCCGACTAGCGAAGCCCTACGAGCAGTACTTC. Amino acid sequence: CASSRLAKPYEQYF.

To note about this clonotype: One base away lies a much larger clone, so this may be a sequencing read error. The chain uses TRBV7-2 and TRBJ1-4, with TRBD1 matching 8 bases. This CDR3 is 15 amino acids long. The junction had 7 bases not matched to a gene; V was cut back by 6 bases and J by 4 bases. The germline CDR1 and CDR2 sequences are SGHTA and FQGNSA. The CDR3 region is CTSSRGTGLNEKLFF. The CDR3 region has the DNA TGTACCAGCAGTAGAGGGACAGGCCTTAATGAAAAACTGTTTTTT.